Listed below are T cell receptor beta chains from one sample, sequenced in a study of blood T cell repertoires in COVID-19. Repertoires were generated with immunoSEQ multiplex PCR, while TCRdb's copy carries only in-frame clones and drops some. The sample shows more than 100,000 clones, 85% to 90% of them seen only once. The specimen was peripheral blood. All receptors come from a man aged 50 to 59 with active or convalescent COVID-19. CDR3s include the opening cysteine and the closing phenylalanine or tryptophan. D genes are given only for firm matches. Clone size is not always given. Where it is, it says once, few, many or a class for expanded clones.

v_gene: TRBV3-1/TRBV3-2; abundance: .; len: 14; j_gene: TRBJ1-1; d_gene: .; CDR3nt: TGTGCCAGCAGCCAAGATCGGCGGGGCGGAGAAGCTTTCTTT; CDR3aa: CASSQDRRGGEAFF
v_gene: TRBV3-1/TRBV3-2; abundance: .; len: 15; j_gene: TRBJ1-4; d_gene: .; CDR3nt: TGTGCCAGCAGCCGTCCCTCAGGGACTAATGAAAAACTGTTTTTT; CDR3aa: CASSRPSGTNEKLFF
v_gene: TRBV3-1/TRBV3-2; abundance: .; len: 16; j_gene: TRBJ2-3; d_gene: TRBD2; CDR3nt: TGTGCCAGCAGCAATAAGCGGGATCCTAGCACAGATACGCAGTATTTT; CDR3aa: CASSNKRDPSTDTQYF
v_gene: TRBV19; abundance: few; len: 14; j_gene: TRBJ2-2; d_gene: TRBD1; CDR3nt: TGTGCCAGTAGGGGGACAGGGGGTTCCGGGGAGCTGTTTTTT; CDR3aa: CASRGTGGSGELFF
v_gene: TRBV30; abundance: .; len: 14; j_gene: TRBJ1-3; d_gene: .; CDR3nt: TGTGCCTGGAGTCATATCGGGAATCAAAACACCATATATTTT; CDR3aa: CAWSHIGNQNTIYF
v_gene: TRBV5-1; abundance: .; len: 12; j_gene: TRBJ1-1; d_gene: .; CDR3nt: TGCGCCAGCAGTTCAGGGAGGACTGAAGCTTTCTTT; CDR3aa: CASSSGRTEAFF
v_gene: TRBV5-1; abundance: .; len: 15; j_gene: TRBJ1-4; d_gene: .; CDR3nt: TGCGCCAGCAGCAAGGACGGGGCAACTAATGAAAAACTGTTTTTT; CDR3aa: CASSKDGATNEKLFF
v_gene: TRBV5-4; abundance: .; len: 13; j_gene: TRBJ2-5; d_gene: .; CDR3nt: TGTGCCAGCAGCACCGGACAGCAAGAGACCCAGTACTTC; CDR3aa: CASSTGQQETQYF
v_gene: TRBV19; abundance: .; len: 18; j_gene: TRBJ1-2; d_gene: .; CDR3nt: TGTGCCAGTAGTATCTCGACAGGAGGACATAGATCTAACTATGGCTACACCTTC; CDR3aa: CASSISTGGHRSNYGYTF
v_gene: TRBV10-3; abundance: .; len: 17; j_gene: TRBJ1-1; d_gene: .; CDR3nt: TGTGCCATCAGTGTAGATATTAGCCTCCGATCGGACACTGAAGCTTTCTTT; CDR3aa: CAISVDISLRSDTEAFF
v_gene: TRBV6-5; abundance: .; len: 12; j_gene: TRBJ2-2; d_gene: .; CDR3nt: TGTGCCACCTTAGAAAACACCGGGGAGCTGTTTTTT; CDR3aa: CATLENTGELFF
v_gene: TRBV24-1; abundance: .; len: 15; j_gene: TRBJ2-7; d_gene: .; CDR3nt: TGTGCCACCAGTGATAGGAGGGGAATCTCCTACGAGCAGTACTTC; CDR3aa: CATSDRRGISYEQYF
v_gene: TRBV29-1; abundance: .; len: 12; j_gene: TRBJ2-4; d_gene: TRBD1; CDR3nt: TGCAGCGCCGGGACAGGGAGAAACATTCAGTACTTC; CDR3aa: CSAGTGRNIQYF
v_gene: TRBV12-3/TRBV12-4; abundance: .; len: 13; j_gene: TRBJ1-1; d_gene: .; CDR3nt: TGTGCCAGCAGTTTAATATCGAGCACTGAAGCTTTCTTT; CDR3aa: CASSLISSTEAFF
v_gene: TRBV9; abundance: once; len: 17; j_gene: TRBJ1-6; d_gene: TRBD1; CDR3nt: TGTGCCAGCAGCGCGACAGGGCGGGGAGTGTATAATTCACCCCTCCACTTT; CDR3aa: CASSATGRGVYNSPLHF
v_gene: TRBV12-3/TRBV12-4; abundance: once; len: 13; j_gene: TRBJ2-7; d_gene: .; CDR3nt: TGTGCCAGCAGCCTGCGGGTAGTTTCCGAGCAGTACTTC; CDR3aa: CASSLRVVSEQYF
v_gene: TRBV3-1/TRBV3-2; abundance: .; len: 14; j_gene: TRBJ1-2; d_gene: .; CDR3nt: TGTGCCAGCAGCCACTTCGGGGACTTAATTGGCTACACCTTC; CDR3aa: CASSHFGDLIGYTF
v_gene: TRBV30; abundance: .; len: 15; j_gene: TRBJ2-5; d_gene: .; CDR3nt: TGTGCCTGGAGCCGACGACTACGATGGGAAGAGACCCAGTACTTC; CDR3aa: CAWSRRLRWEETQYF
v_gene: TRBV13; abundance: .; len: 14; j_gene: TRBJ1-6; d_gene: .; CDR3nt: TGTGCCAGCAGCTTGGGACAACCCAATTCACCCCTCCACTTT; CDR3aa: CASSLGQPNSPLHF
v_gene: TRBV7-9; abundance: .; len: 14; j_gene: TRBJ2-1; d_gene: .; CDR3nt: TGTGCCAGCAGCCCCGCGACTAGTTTCCATGAGCAGTTCTTC; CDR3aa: CASSPATSFHEQFF
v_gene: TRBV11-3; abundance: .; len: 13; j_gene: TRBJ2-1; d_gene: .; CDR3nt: TGTGCCAGCAGCTTAGGCGGATACAATGAGCAGTTCTTC; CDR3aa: CASSLGGYNEQFF
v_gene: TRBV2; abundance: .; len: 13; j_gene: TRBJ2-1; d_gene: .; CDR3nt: TGTGCCAGCGGGGGGGACACTGTCAATGAGCAGTTCTTC; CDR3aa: CASGGDTVNEQFF